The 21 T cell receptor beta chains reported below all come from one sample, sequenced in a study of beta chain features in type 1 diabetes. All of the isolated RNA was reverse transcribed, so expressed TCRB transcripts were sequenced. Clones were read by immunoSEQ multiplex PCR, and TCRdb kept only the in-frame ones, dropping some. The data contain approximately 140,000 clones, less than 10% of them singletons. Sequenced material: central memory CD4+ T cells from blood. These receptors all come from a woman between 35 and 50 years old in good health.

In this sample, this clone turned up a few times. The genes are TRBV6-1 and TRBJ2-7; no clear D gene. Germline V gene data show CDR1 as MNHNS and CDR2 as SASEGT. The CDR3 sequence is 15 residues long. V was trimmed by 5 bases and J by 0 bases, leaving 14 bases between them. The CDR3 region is CASSPRLSSSYEQYF. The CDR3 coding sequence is TGTGCCAGCAGTCCTCGACTCTCCAGCTCCTACGAGCAGTACTTC.

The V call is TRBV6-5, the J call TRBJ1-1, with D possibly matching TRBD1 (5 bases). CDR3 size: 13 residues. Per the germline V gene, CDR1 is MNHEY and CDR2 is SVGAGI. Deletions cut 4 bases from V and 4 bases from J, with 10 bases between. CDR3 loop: CASSSQGPTEAFF. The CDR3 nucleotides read TGTGCCAGCAGTTCCCAGGGTCCCACTGAAGCTTTCTTT.

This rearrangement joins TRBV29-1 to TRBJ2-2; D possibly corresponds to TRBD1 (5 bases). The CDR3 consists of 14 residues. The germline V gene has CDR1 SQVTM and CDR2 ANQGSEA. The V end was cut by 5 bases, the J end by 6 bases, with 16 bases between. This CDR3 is CSVQAQGVSGELFF. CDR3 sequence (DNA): TGCAGCGTTCAGGCGCAGGGCGTGTCCGGGGAGCTGTTTTTT.

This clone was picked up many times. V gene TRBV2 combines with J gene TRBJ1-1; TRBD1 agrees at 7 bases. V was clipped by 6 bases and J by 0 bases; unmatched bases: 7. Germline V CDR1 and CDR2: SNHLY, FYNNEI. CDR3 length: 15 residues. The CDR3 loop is CASSPGQAVNTEAFF. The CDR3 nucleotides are TGTGCCAGCAGCCCAGGACAGGCAGTGAACACTGAAGCTTTCTTT.

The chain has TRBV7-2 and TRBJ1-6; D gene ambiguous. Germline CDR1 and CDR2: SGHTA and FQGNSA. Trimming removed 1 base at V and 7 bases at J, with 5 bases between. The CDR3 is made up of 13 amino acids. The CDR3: CASSLDMNSPLHF. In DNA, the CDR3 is TGTGCCAGCAGCTTAGATATGAATTCACCCCTCCACTTT.

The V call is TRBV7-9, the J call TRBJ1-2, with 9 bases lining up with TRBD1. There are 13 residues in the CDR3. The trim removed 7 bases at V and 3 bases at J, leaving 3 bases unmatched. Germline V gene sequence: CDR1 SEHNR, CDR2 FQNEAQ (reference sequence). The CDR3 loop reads CASTGQGDYGYTF. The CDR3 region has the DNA TGTGCCAGCACGGGACAGGGAGACTATGGCTACACCTTC.

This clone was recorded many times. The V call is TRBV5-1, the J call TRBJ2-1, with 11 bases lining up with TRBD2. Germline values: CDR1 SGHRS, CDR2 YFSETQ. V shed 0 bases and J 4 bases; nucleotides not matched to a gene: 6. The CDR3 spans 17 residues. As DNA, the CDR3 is TGCGCCAGCAGCTTGGCCTTACTAGCGGGGGAGTACAATGAGCAGTTCTTC. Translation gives CASSLALLAGEYNEQFF.

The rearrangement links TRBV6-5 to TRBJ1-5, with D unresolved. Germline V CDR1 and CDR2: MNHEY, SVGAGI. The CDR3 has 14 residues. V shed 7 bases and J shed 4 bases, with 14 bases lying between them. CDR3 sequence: CASTLRAGNQPQHF. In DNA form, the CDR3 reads TGTGCCAGCACCTTACGTGCAGGAAATCAGCCCCAGCATTTT.

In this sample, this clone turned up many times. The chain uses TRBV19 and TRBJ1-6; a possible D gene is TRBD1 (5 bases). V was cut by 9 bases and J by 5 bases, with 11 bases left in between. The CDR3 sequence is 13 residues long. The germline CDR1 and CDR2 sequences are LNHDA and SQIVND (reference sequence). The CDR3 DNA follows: TGTGCCAGCTCAGGGATCGATAATTCACCCCTCCACTTT. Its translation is CASSGIDNSPLHF.

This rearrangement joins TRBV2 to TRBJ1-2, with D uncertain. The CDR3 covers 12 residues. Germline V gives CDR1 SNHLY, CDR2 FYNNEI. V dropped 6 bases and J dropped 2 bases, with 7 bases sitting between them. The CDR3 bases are TGTGCCAGCAGATTTGGCAACTATGGCTACACCTTC. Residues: CASRFGNYGYTF.

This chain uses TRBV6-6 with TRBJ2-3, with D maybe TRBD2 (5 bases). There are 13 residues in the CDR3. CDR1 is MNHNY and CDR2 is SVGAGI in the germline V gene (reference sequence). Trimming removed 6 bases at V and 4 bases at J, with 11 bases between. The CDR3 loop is CASRDGGSDTQYF. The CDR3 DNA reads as TGTGCCAGCAGGGACGGAGGCTCAGATACGCAGTATTTT.

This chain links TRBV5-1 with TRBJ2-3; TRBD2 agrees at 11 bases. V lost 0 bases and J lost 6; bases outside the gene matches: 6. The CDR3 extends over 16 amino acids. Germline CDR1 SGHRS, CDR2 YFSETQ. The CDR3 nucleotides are TGCGCCAGCAGCTTGGGTCTAGCGGGGGGTTCGGATACGCAGTATTTT. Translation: CASSLGLAGGSDTQYF.

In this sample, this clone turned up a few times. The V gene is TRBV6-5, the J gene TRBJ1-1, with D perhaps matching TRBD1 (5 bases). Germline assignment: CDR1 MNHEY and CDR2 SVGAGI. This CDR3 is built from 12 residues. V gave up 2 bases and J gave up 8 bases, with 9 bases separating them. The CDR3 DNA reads TGTGCCAGCAGTTACAGAGACAGAGAAGCTTTCTTT. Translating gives CASSYRDREAFF.

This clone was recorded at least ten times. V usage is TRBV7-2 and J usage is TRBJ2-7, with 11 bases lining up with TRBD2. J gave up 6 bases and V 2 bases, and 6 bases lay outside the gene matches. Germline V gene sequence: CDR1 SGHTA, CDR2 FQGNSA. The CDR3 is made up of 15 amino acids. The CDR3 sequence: CASSLSSTSGAEQYF. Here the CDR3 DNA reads TGTGCCAGCAGCTTATCGTCGACTAGCGGGGCCGAGCAGTACTTC.

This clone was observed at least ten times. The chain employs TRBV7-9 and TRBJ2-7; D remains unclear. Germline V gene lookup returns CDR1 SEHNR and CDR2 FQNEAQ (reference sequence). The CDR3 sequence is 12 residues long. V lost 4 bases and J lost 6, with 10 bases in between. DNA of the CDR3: TGTGCCAGCAGCTCCTCCCTCCGCGAGCAGTACTTC. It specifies CASSSSLREQYF. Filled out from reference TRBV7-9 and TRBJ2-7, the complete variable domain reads DTGVSQNPRHKITKRGQNVTFRCDPISEHNRLYWYRQTLGQGPEFLTYFQNEAQLEKSRLLSDRFSAERPKGSFSTLEIQRTEQGDSAMYLCASSSSLREQYFGPGTRLTVT.

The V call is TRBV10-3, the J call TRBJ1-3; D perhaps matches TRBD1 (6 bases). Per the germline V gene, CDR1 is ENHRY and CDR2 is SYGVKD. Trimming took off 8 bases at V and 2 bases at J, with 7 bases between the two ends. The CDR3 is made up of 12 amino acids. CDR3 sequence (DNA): TGTGCCATCGGGACAACTGGAAACACCATATATTTT. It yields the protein CAIGTTGNTIYF.

The CDR3 sequence: CASSLEGQGGYTF. CDR3 in DNA: TGCGCCAGCAGCTTGGAAGGACAAGGTGGCTACACCTTC. The chain couples TRBV5-1 to TRBJ1-2; possible D gene TRBD1, 5 bases. From germline, CDR1 is SGHRS and CDR2 YFSETQ. The length of the CDR3 is 13 residues. Trimming stripped 0 bases from V and 7 bases from J, with 10 bases between.

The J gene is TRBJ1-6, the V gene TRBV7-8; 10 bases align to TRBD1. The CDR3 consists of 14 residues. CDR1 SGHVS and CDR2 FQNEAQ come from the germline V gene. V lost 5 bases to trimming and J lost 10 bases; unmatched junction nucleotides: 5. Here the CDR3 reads CASSRGQGKSPLHF. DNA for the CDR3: TGTGCCAGCAGCCGGGGACAGGGGAAATCACCCCTCCACTTT.

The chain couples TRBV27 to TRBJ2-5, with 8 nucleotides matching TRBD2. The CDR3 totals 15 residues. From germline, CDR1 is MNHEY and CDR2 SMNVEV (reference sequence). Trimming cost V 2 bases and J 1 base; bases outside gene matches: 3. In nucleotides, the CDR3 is TGTGCCAGCAGTTTAGCGGGGGGCCCCCAAGAGACCCAGTACTTC. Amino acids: CASSLAGGPQETQYF.

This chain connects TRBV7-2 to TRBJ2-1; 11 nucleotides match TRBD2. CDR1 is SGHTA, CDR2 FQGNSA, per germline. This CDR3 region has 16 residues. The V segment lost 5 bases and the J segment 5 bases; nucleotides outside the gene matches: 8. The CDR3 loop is CASSPSGGLGNNEQFF. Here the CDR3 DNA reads TGTGCCAGCAGCCCTAGCGGGGGGCTGGGAAACAATGAGCAGTTCTTC.

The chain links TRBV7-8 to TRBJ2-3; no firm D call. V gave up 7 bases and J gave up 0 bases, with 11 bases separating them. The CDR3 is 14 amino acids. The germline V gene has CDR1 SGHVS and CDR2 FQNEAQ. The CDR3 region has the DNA TGTGCCAGCACCACGGTCAAGAGCACAGATACGCAGTATTTT. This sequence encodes CASTTVKSTDTQYF.